The clone carrying this TCR beta chain was recorded a few times. The antigen is not known. These data are taken from a study of T cell repertoires in cytomegalovirus infection. Study background: CMV epitopes used comprised recently identified HLA-C-restricted ones and well-studied HLA-B-restricted ones.

TCRdb used MiXCR to reprocess the reads, holding one entry per CDR3 protein. Of 340,000 or so distinct CDR3 sequences listed, more than 20% are singletons. In germline, CDR1 is SGHTA, CDR2 FQGNSA. The CDR3 length is 16 residues. Trimming removed 10 bases from V and 5 bases from J, with 27 bases in between. The source is a human donor in good health (CMV status not recorded). Some clones in this sample may be carry-over from other donors' samples. The material was cultured PBMCs, obtained from culture after CMV antigen stimulation. V gene TRBV7-2 combines with J gene TRBJ2-7; possibly TRBD1 or TRBD2 for D (7 bases each). The CDR3, as DNA: TGTGCCACCTTTCTATCTCCGGTGCAGGGGGGGCACGAGCAGTACTTC. This encodes CATFLSPVQGGHEQYF.